These 25 T cell receptor beta chains came from one sample sequenced in a study of post-analysis software for immune sequencing data. Built from TCR beta cDNA, the libraries had unique molecular identifiers in them. TCRdb itself ran the PCR reads through MiXCR, one entry per CDR3 protein. This sample carries roughly 150,000 distinct CDR3 sequences, about 36% of them seen once, and the ten largest clones take over 25%. Sequenced here: blood, sampled after autologous hematopoietic stem cell transplantation. The receptors stem from a girl aged 5-17 years with multiple sclerosis.

This clonotype was detected a few times. V and J are TRBV20-1 and TRBJ2-7; possibly TRBD2 for D (6 bases). CDR3 size: 12 residues. Per the germline V gene, CDR1 is DFQATT and CDR2 is SNEGSKA (reference sequence). Trimming shortened V by 1 base and J by 2 bases, and 6 bases separated the two germline ends. In DNA form, the CDR3 reads TGCAGTGCTAGAGGACTAGCCTACGAGCAGTACTTC. Encoded protein: CSARGLAYEQYF.

The gene calls are TRBV7-2 and TRBJ2-1, with 8 positions matching TRBD2. Germline-derived CDR1 and CDR2 are SGHTA and FQGNSA. Germline trimming cut 5 bases from V and 4 bases from J; bases unmatched to any gene: 7. The CDR3 runs to 15 residues. DNA for the CDR3: TGTGCCAGCAGCCGGGGGGGTGAGGGGTACAATGAGCAGTTCTTC. This gives the protein CASSRGGEGYNEQFF.

V gene TRBV4-2 combines with J gene TRBJ2-4; D is uncertain. Germline V gene data show CDR1 as LGHNA and CDR2 as YNFKEQ. Trimming cost V 1 base and J 0 bases, with 4 bases left between them. The CDR3 has 14 residues. CDR3: CASSQGIAKNIQYF. CDR3 DNA: TGTGCCAGCAGCCAAGGGATAGCCAAAAACATTCAGTACTTC.

This chain connects TRBV20-1 to TRBJ1-4, with a possible D match to TRBD1 (5 bases). CDR1 is DFQATT, CDR2 SNEGSKA, per germline (reference sequence). The CDR3 spans 13 residues. V was cut by 3 bases and J by 6 bases, with 11 bases left in between. DNA for the CDR3: TGCAGTGCTAGCGGGGCCGTTGATGAAAAACTGTTTTTT. Encoded protein: CSASGAVDEKLFF.

This rearrangement joins TRBV27 to TRBJ2-3; D is possibly TRBD2 (6 bases). The V and J ends lost 3 bases and 6 bases respectively, with 13 bases between them. The CDR3 length is 14 residues. Germline lookup yields CDR1 MNHEY and CDR2 SMNVEV (reference sequence). The CDR3 DNA reads as TGTGCCAGCAGTTTTTTCTCTGGGGGGGATACGCAGTATTTT. Amino acid sequence: CASSFFSGGDTQYF.

The J gene is TRBJ2-5, the V gene TRBV5-1; TRBD2 matches 9 bases. The CDR3 contains 15 residues. J was trimmed by 4 bases and V by 0 bases; bases with no gene match: 4. Germline CDR1 SGHRS, CDR2 YFSETQ. The CDR3 coding sequence is TGCGCCAGCAGCTTGGGACTAGCGGAGGCAGAGACCCAGTACTTC. It encodes CASSLGLAEAETQYF.

This clonotype showed up just once. The rearrangement links TRBV12-3 or TRBV12-4 to TRBJ1-4; maybe TRBD1 (6 bases). CDR3 length: 15 amino acids. Trimming took off 5 bases at V and 8 bases at J, with 18 bases between the two ends. CDR3: CASSASGAIREKLFF. The CDR3 coding sequence is TGTGCCAGCAGTGCATCAGGGGCGATCCGGGAAAAACTGTTTTTT.

The chain has TRBV30 and TRBJ2-7; D ambiguous. Per germline, CDR1 GTSNPN and CDR2 SVGIG (reference sequence). V gave up 3 bases and J gave up 3 bases, with 12 bases separating them. The CDR3 is made up of 13 amino acids. Here the CDR3 reads CAWRDGYIYEQYF. The CDR3 DNA reads as TGTGCCTGGAGGGACGGTTACATCTACGAGCAGTACTTC.

This sequence joins TRBV11-2 and TRBJ1-1, with 8 nucleotides matching TRBD1. The trim removed 5 bases at V and 1 base at J, leaving 15 bases unmatched. Germline V gives CDR1 SGHAT, CDR2 FQNNGV. The CDR3 is 18 residues long. The CDR3 reads CASSIRTGQAVRNTEAFF. CDR3 DNA: TGTGCCAGCAGCATACGCACGGGACAGGCTGTAAGGAACACTGAAGCTTTCTTT.

This clonotype was found a few times. V is TRBV7-6 and J is TRBJ1-1; maybe TRBD1 (6 bases). V lost 1 base and J lost 0, with 15 bases in between. The CDR3 sequence is 17 residues long. Germline V gene data show CDR1 as SGHVS and CDR2 as FNYEAQ. CDR3 nucleotides: TGTGCCAGCAGCTTAGGGGGGCCCCCGGTGCTGAACACTGAAGCTTTCTTT. This translates into CASSLGGPPVLNTEAFF.

V usage is TRBV15 and J usage is TRBJ2-3; D perhaps matches TRBD1 (5 bases). Germline CDR1 LNHNV, CDR2 YYDKDF (reference sequence). This CDR3 is 15 amino acids long. Trimming shortened V by 3 bases and J by 0 bases, and 10 bases separated the two germline ends. The CDR3 region is CATSSWGQSTDTQYF. The DNA for the CDR3 is TGTGCCACCAGCAGCTGGGGCCAGAGCACAGATACGCAGTATTTT. The variable domain in full, completed from reference TRBV15 and TRBJ2-3, reads DAMVIQNPRYQVTQFGKPVTLSCSQTLNHNVMYWYQQKSSQAPKLLFHYYDKDFNNEADTPDNFQSRRPNTSFCFLDIRSPGLGDTAMYLCATSSWGQSTDTQYFGPGTRLTVL.

In this sample, this clonotype turned up a few times. The chain couples TRBV6-6 to TRBJ2-1, with TRBD2 as a possible D gene (6 bases). The CDR3 is 15 amino acids. Trimming took off 6 bases at V and 0 bases at J, with 12 bases between the two ends. Germline-derived CDR1 and CDR2 are MNHNY and SVGAGI (reference sequence). The CDR3 loop reads CASRRVGSSYNEQFF. The DNA for the CDR3 is TGTGCCAGCAGAAGAGTCGGGAGCTCCTACAATGAGCAGTTCTTC.

This rearrangement joins TRBV20-1 to TRBJ2-7; D could derive from TRBD1 or TRBD2 (5 bases each). The germline CDR1 and CDR2 sequences are DFQATT and SNEGSKA (reference sequence). This CDR3 is built from 14 residues. The V end lost 3 bases, the J end lost 6 bases, and 18 bases lay between the germline ends. CDR3: CSARGSQARGEQYF. The DNA for the CDR3 is TGCAGTGCTAGGGGGTCCCAGGCGAGGGGCGAGCAGTACTTC.

The chain has TRBV24-1 and TRBJ1-5, with no clear D. This CDR3 spans 14 amino acids. Germline CDR1 reads KGHDR; CDR2 reads SFDVKD. With 0 bases removed from V and 4 bases from J, the gap between germline ends came to 6 bases. The CDR3 protein is CATSDLASNQPQHF. CDR3 coding DNA: TGTGCCACCAGTGATTTGGCAAGTAATCAGCCCCAGCATTTT.

The rearrangement uses TRBV7-9 and TRBJ2-1; 10 bases match TRBD1. V lost 5 bases and J lost 6; bases outside the gene matches: 10. Germline lookup yields CDR1 SEHNR and CDR2 FQNEAQ (reference sequence). The CDR3 is 16 amino acids. Here the CDR3 DNA reads TGTGCCAGCAGCGCCCCCGGGACAGGGGTTCGCAATGAGCAGTTCTTC. Its translation is CASSAPGTGVRNEQFF.

Of note for this clonotype: Since a much larger clone is just one base distant, this may be a read error. V and J are TRBV7-2 and TRBJ2-7; tentative D call: TRBD1 (6 bases). In germline, CDR1 is SGHTA, CDR2 FQGNSA. The CDR3 is 14 residues long. CDR3 in amino acids: CASSSNRASCEQYF. In nucleotides, the CDR3 is TGTGCCAGCAGCTCGAACAGGGCTTCCTGCGAGCAGTACTTC.

The chain couples TRBV3-1 to TRBJ2-7, with no clear D. Germline V gene data show CDR1 as LGHDT and CDR2 as YNNKEL (reference sequence). This CDR3 has 14 residues. Between the trimmed V and J ends, which lost 3 bases and 2 bases, there was a span of 11 bases. CDR3 sequence reads: CASSQGPTAYEQYF. DNA of the CDR3: TGTGCCAGCAGCCAGGGTCCTACGGCCTACGAGCAGTACTTC.

In its sample, this clonotype was seen a few times. The gene calls are TRBV6-5 and TRBJ2-7; 10 nucleotides line up with TRBD2. The V segment lost 1 base and the J segment 3 bases; nucleotides outside the gene matches: 12. The CDR3 is made up of 18 amino acids. Per the germline V gene, CDR1 is MNHEY and CDR2 is SVGAGI. The CDR3 loop is CASSYFDASWTSGYEQYF. CDR3 coding DNA: TGTGCCAGCAGTTACTTCGATGCGTCTTGGACTAGCGGCTACGAGCAGTACTTC.

This chain links TRBV13 with TRBJ2-7; TRBD1 agrees at 11 bases. In germline, CDR1 is PRHDT, CDR2 FYEKMQ (reference sequence). Trimming removed 4 bases from V and 5 bases from J; junction bases left unmatched: 19. The CDR3 spans 19 residues. This CDR3 reads CASSWTGGWGDKGIDEQYF. DNA of the CDR3: TGTGCCAGCAGCTGGACAGGGGGCTGGGGGGACAAGGGTATAGACGAGCAGTACTTC.

The chain recombines TRBV20-1 with TRBJ2-5; no firm D call. Germline values: CDR1 DFQATT, CDR2 SNEGSKA (reference sequence). CDR3 size: 16 residues. V was cut by 5 bases and J by 11 bases, with 30 bases left in between. CDR3 nucleotides: TGCAGTGCTCGCGAGCTATCTAGTAAGGCGTACAATGAGCAGTACTTC. Its translation is CSARELSSKAYNEQYF.

The rearrangement joins TRBV20-1 to TRBJ2-6, with 12 bases lining up with TRBD2. This CDR3 is built from 19 residues. Germline CDR1 and CDR2: DFQATT and SNEGSKA (reference sequence). V was clipped by 4 bases and J by 0 bases; unmatched bases: 10. CDR3 region: CSAKTLLAGGLSGANVLTF. The CDR3, as DNA: TGCAGTGCTAAAACTCTACTAGCGGGAGGCCTCTCTGGGGCCAACGTCCTGACTTTC.

The V call is TRBV20-1, the J call TRBJ2-1, with D perhaps matching TRBD2 (6 bases). V lost 3 bases, J lost 5 bases, and 17 bases lay in between. In germline, CDR1 is DFQATT, CDR2 SNEGSKA (reference sequence). This CDR3 comprises 15 residues. The CDR3 reads CSARIPGTQDNEQFF. The CDR3 DNA is TGCAGTGCTAGGATTCCCGGGACTCAAGACAATGAGCAGTTCTTC.

This clonotype turned up a few times. The J gene is TRBJ2-7, the V gene TRBV27, with 8 positions matching TRBD1. The CDR3 runs to 16 residues. CDR1 is MNHEY and CDR2 is SMNVEV in the germline V gene (reference sequence). With 6 bases clipped from V and 0 bases from J, the junction kept 10 bases outside the gene matches. The CDR3, as DNA: TGTGCCAGCAGACCACGCGGGACAGGTGTCTCCTACGAGCAGTACTTC. The encoded protein is CASRPRGTGVSYEQYF.

This chain connects TRBV20-1 to TRBJ2-1; TRBD2 aligns across 10 bases. Germline CDR1 and CDR2: DFQATT and SNEGSKA (reference sequence). The V segment lost 1 base and the J segment 5 bases; nucleotides outside the gene matches: 8. CDR3 length: 16 residues. The CDR3 sequence is CSARGHSGRKNNEQFF. As DNA, the CDR3 is TGCAGTGCTAGAGGTCATAGCGGGAGGAAGAACAATGAGCAGTTCTTC.

The CDR3 bases are TGTGCCACCAGCAGAGATGAGGCGGAGACCCAGTACTTC. The encoded protein is CATSRDEAETQYF. V is TRBV15 and J is TRBJ2-5; D gene uncertain. V was clipped by 0 bases and J by 5 bases, with 7 bases between them. Germline V gene data show CDR1 as LNHNV and CDR2 as YYDKDF (reference sequence). The CDR3 loop spans 13 amino acids.